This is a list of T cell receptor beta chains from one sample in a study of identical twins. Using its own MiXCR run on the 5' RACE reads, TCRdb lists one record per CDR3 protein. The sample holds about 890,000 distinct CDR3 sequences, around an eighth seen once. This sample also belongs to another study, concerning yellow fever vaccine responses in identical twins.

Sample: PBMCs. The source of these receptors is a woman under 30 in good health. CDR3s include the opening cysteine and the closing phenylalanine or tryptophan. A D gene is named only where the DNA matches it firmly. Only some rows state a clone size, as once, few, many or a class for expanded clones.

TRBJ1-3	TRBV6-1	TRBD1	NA	TGTGCCAGCAGCTCCCAGGGGGCTGGAAACACCATATATTTT	CASSSQGAGNTIYF
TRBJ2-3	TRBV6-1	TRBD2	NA	TGTGCCAGCAGTGGCCCCGGGACTAGCAGTTACACAGATACGCAGTATTTT	CASSGPGTSSYTDTQYF
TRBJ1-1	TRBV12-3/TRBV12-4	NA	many	TGTGCCAGCACCCTCAGGGTGTTCACTGAAGCTTTCTTT	CASTLRVFTEAFF
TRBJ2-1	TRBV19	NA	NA	TGTGCCAGTAGTATTGGAGACTACGGTGAGCAGTTCTTC	CASSIGDYGEQFF
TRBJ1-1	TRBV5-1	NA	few	TGCGCCAGCAGCTTTACCTACAGTTCCACTGAAGCTTTCTTT	CASSFTYSSTEAFF
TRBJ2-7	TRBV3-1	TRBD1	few	TGTGCCAGCAGCCAAAGCCGCGCAGGGGGAACCTACGAGCAGTACTTC	CASSQSRAGGTYEQYF
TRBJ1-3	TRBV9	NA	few	TGTGCCAGCAGCCCTGGGGGCAACTCTGGAAACACCATATATTTT	CASSPGGNSGNTIYF
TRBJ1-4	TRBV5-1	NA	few	TGCGCCAGCAGCGAAGAGAATAATGAAAAACTGTTTTTT	CASSEENNEKLFF
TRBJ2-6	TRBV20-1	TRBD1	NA	TGCAGTGCTAGATATCAGGGGGCGGTCGGGGCCAACGTCCTGACTTTC	CSARYQGAVGANVLTF
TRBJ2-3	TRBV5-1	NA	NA	TGCGCCAGCAGCCCCTGGACCGCTCGCACAGATACGCAGTATTTT	CASSPWTARTDTQYF
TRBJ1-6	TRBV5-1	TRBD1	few	TGCGCCAGCAGCTTGGGAGGGACAGGGGTTTCACCCCTCCACTTT	CASSLGGTGVSPLHF
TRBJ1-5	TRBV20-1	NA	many	TGCAGCGGATTGCGGGGGGGGCGAGGGGAGCAGCCCCAGCATTTT	CSGLRGGRGEQPQHF
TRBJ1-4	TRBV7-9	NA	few	TGTGCCAGCAGCCAGGTGTTAGCAACTAATGAAAAACTGTTTTTT	CASSQVLATNEKLFF
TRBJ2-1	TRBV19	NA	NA	TGTGCCAGTACGACGGGCGATGAGCAGTTCTTC	CASTTGDEQFF
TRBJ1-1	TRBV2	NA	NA	TGTGCCAGCAGTGAAGGGAGCCCGGCTGGCACTGAAGCTTTCTTT	CASSEGSPAGTEAFF
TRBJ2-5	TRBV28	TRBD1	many	TGTGCCAGCAGGCAGGGACAGGGTCTCCAGACCCAGTACTTC	CASRQGQGLQTQYF
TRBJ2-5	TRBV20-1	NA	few	TGCAGTGCTAGACCCCGGACTCAAGAGACCCAGTACTTC	CSARPRTQETQYF
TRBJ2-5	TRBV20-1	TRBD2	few	TGCAGTGCAGCACTAGCGGGGGTCCAAGAGACCCAGTACTTC	CSAALAGVQETQYF
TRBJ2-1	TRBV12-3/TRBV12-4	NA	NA	TGTGCCAGCAGTTTTAGACTCTCCTACAATGAGCAGTTCTTC	CASSFRLSYNEQFF
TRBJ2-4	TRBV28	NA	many	TGTGCCAGCAGTTGGCTCCGGGCTTTAGCCAAAAACATTCAGTACTTC	CASSWLRALAKNIQYF
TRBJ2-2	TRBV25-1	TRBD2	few	TGTGCCAGCAGTGAGATAGGGGCGGGAGCCGGGGAGCTGTTTTTT	CASSEIGAGAGELFF
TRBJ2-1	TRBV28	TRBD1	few	TGTGCCAGCAGTTTATATTCGGGACAGGGATGGTACAATGAGCAGTTCTTC	CASSLYSGQGWYNEQFF
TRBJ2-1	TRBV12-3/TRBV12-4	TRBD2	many	TGTGCCAGCAGTTTTGGTAGCGGGGCCCCTTTACAGTTCTTC	CASSFGSGAPLQFF
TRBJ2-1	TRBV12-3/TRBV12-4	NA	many	TGTGCCAGCAGCCACCCGGGTCCCTGGGAGCAGTTCTTC	CASSHPGPWEQFF
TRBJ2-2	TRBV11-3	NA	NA	TGTGCCAGCAGCTCGGCACAGACTTACACCGGGGAGCTGTTTTTT	CASSSAQTYTGELFF
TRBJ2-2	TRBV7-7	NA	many	TGTGCCAGCAGTACGGGACCCAGGGGCGTCGGGGAGCTGTTTTTT	CASSTGPRGVGELFF
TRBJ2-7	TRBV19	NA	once	TGTGCCAGTAGTATGTCGTTGGGGACGGAGTACGAGCAGTACTTC	CASSMSLGTEYEQYF
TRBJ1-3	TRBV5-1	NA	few	TGCGCCAGCAGGCCTACACTGTACTCTGGAAACACCATATATTTT	CASRPTLYSGNTIYF
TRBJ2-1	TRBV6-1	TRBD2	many	TGTGCCAGCAGACTTCGACTAGCGGGGGGTATCCACAATGAGCAGTTCTTC	CASRLRLAGGIHNEQFF
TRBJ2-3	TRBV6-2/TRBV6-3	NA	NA	TGTGCCAGCAGTTATACGCAGCGGGATACGCAGTATTTT	CASSYTQRDTQYF
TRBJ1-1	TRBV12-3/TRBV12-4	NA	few	TGTGCCAGCAGTCCCAATGAAGCTTTCTTT	CASSPNEAFF
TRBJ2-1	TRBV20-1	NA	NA	TGCAGTGCTAGGTCGGTACAGGTCTACAATGAGCAGTTCTTC	CSARSVQVYNEQFF
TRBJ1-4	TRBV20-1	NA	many	TGCAGTGCCCTCGAGCCGGGGCCGGAGGCCATTTTT	CSALEPGPEAIF
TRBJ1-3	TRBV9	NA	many	TGTGCCAGCAGCGCACCACTGGCGGCGAGGGCCAGAGAAGGAAACACCATATATTTT	CASSAPLAARAREGNTIYF
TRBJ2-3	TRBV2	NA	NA	TGTGCCAGCAGTGAACTAGCGTCTAGCACAGATACGCAGTATTTT	CASSELASSTDTQYF